The 28 T cell receptor beta chains below were found in one sample sequenced in a study of vaccination effects on CD4 cells after COVID-19. Data came from immunoSEQ multiplex PCR; TCRdb stores just in-frame clones and leaves some out. The table includes some 40,000 clones, 76% detected once. Having been cultured for roughly 11 days, the cells underwent CD4+ T cell isolation. PCR-confirmed SARS-CoV-2 infection occurred in the person between March and December 2020. Each participant was administered two doses of either the BNT162b2 or the mRNA-1273 vaccine. For these receptors, no antigen is known. The sample here was CD4+ T cells from PBMCs cultured without peptide, taken after COVID-19 vaccination. These receptors were obtained from a human donor who had a prior SARS-CoV-2 infection.

The V and J genes are TRBV7-2 and TRBJ1-2, with D perhaps TRBD1 (5 bases). Between the trimmed V and J ends, which lost 4 bases and 4 bases, there was a span of 19 bases. The CDR3 extends over 16 amino acids. CDR1 is SGHTA and CDR2 is FQGNSA in the germline V gene. CDR3 sequence (DNA): TGTGCCAGCAGCTCCCCCAGCGGAGCGGGGGTCTATGGCTACACCTTC. Translating it yields CASSSPSGAGVYGYTF.

This CDR3 reads CASSFEGPPYSETQYF. CDR3 bases: TGTGCCAGCAGCTTTGAGGGACCGCCATATTCGGAGACCCAGTACTTC. V is TRBV7-6 and J is TRBJ2-5; D could derive from TRBD1 or TRBD2 (5 bases each). Germline CDR1 and CDR2: SGHVS and FNYEAQ. The CDR3 extends over 16 amino acids. V dropped 3 bases and J dropped 5 bases, with 19 bases sitting between them.

The chain uses TRBV5-1 and TRBJ2-3; unclear D gene. Germline lookup yields CDR1 SGHRS and CDR2 YFSETQ. V was trimmed by 6 bases and J by 5 bases, leaving 16 bases between them. CDR3 length: 14 amino acids. The CDR3 region is CASTQGSTEDTQYF. The CDR3 DNA is TGCGCCAGCACCCAAGGGTCAACAGAAGATACGCAGTATTTT. The complete variable domain, with remaining parts taken from reference TRBV5-1 and TRBJ2-3, reads KAGVTQTPRYLIKTRGQQVTLSCSPISGHRSVSWYQQTPGQGLQFLFEYFSETQRNKGNFPGRFSGRQFSNSRSEMNVSTLELGDSALYLCASTQGSTEDTQYFGPGTRLTVL.

The gene calls are TRBV5-1 and TRBJ1-2, with 7 nucleotides matching TRBD1. The CDR3 is 14 amino acids. The V gene end was trimmed by 2 bases and the J gene end by 3 bases; junction bases not matched to a gene: 4. Germline assignment: CDR1 SGHRS and CDR2 YFSETQ. The CDR3 reads CASSFSTGDYGYTF. In DNA, the CDR3 is TGCGCCAGCAGCTTTTCAACAGGGGACTATGGCTACACCTTC.

This chain joins TRBV19 and TRBJ2-2, with no clear D. The CDR3 spans 12 residues. CDR1 and CDR2 (germline): LNHDA, SQIVND (reference sequence). Trimming removed 5 bases at V and 5 bases at J, with 6 bases between. Written as DNA, the CDR3 is TGTGCCAGTAGTCCATATACCGGGGAGCTGTTTTTT. It is translated as CASSPYTGELFF.

CDR3 coding DNA: TGCGCCAGCAGTGAGAGACTCCCGGCTTTTAATGAGCAGTTCTTC. Its translation: CASSERLPAFNEQFF. V usage is TRBV10-2 and J usage is TRBJ2-1; D remains unclear. CDR1 is WSHSY and CDR2 is SAAADI in the germline V gene. V dropped 2 bases and J dropped 7 bases, with 15 bases sitting between them. There are 15 residues in the CDR3.

The chain has TRBV24-1 and TRBJ2-1; D perhaps matches TRBD2 (7 bases). The V gene lost 9 bases and the J gene lost 6 bases, with 14 bases spanning the gap. The V gene's germline CDR1 is KGHDR and CDR2 SFDVKD. CDR3 size: 13 residues. This chain's CDR3 is CATPGGRGNEQFF. The DNA of the CDR3 is TGTGCCACCCCGGGAGGCAGGGGCAATGAGCAGTTCTTC.

The chain carries TRBV2 and TRBJ2-2; no firm D call. Per germline, CDR1 SNHLY and CDR2 FYNNEI. The CDR3 totals 13 residues. V was clipped by 5 bases and J by 3 bases, with 7 bases between them. The CDR3 nucleotides read TGTGCCAGCAGTTTGGGTTACACCGGGGAGCTGTTTTTT. Protein: CASSLGYTGELFF.

The V gene is TRBV4-1, the J gene TRBJ1-4; TRBD1 is a possible D gene (6 bases). This CDR3 has 16 amino acids. Germline V lookup: CDR1 MGHRA, CDR2 YSYEKL. Trimming removed 2 bases at V and 6 bases at J, with 16 bases between. CDR3 nucleotide sequence: TGCGCCAGCAGCCAACGGACAGCCCTGAGGGATGAAAAACTGTTTTTT. As protein: CASSQRTALRDEKLFF.

This chain connects TRBV2 to TRBJ1-1; 12 nucleotides line up with TRBD1. J lost 7 bases, V lost 2 bases, and 5 bases had no gene match. The CDR3 extends over 15 amino acids. CDR1 SNHLY and CDR2 FYNNEI come from the germline V gene. The CDR3 is CASSETGQGAGEAFF. The CDR3 bases are TGTGCCAGCAGTGAAACGGGACAGGGGGCTGGTGAAGCTTTCTTT.

This clone was observed a handful of times. The gene calls are TRBV14 and TRBJ2-1, with D unclear. V was pared by 1 base and J by 4 bases, with 20 bases between. Germline V gene lookup returns CDR1 SGHDN and CDR2 FVKESK. This CDR3 spans 18 amino acids. The CDR3 reads CASSQVAGSKQPYNEQFF. As DNA, the CDR3 is TGTGCCAGCAGCCAAGTTGCCGGTTCCAAGCAACCATACAATGAGCAGTTCTTC. Filled out from reference TRBV14 and TRBJ2-1, the complete variable domain reads EAGVTQFPSHSVIEKGQTVTLRCDPISGHDNLYWYRRVMGKEIKFLLHFVKESKQDESGMPNNRFLAERTGGTYSTLKVQPAELEDSGVYFCASSQVAGSKQPYNEQFFGPGTRLTVL.

This chain connects TRBV9 to TRBJ2-2, with 10 bases aligning to TRBD2. The J segment lost 6 bases and the V segment lost 4 bases, leaving 6 bases of the junction unmatched. Germline-derived CDR1 and CDR2 are SGDLS and YYNGEE. The CDR3 contains 15 residues. The CDR3 region is CASSPYSGGSGELFF. CDR3 nucleotides: TGTGCCAGCAGCCCCTATAGCGGGGGGTCCGGGGAGCTGTTTTTT. The whole variable domain, filled in from reference TRBV9 and TRBJ2-2, reads DSGVTQTPKHLITATGQRVTLRCSPRSGDLSVYWYQQSLDQGLQFLIQYYNGEERAKGNILERFSAQQFPDLHSELNLSSLELGDSALYFCASSPYSGGSGELFFGEGSRLTVL.

This clone appeared once. The chain is built from TRBV4-3 and TRBJ1-2, with D uncertain. Trimming took off 0 bases at V and 0 bases at J, with 11 bases between the two ends. CDR1 and CDR2 from the germline V gene are LGHNA and YSLEER. The CDR3 is 16 residues long. This CDR3 is CASSQDHHGSNYGYTF. CDR3 nucleotide sequence: TGCGCCAGCAGCCAAGATCACCACGGATCTAACTATGGCTACACCTTC.

This clone was seen once. The CDR3 reads CASTLTQANYGYTF. The CDR3 coding sequence is TGTGCCAGCACTCTAACACAGGCGAACTATGGCTACACCTTC. V and J are TRBV6-5 and TRBJ1-2; maybe TRBD1 (5 bases). CDR3 length: 14 amino acids. The V and J ends lost 7 bases and 2 bases respectively, with 14 bases between them. CDR1 is MNHEY and CDR2 is SVGAGI in the germline V gene.

The chain employs TRBV5-1 and TRBJ1-5; D possibly corresponds to TRBD1 (6 bases). The CDR3 spans 14 residues. With 4 bases removed from V and 2 bases from J, the gap between germline ends came to 10 bases. CDR1 is SGHRS and CDR2 is YFSETQ in the germline V gene. This CDR3 reads CASSAGAGNQPQHF. The DNA for the CDR3 is TGCGCCAGCAGCGCGGGGGCTGGCAATCAGCCCCAGCATTTT.

This sequence joins TRBV3-1 (or the pseudogene TRBV3-2) and TRBJ2-1; TRBD2 agrees at 12 bases. V was pared by 7 bases and J by 9 bases, with 7 bases of the junction left unmatched. This CDR3 has 14 amino acids. CDR1 and CDR2 from the germline V gene are LGHDT and YNNKEL (reference sequence). The CDR3 spells CASNSLAGGGEQFF. The CDR3 region has the DNA TGTGCCAGCAATTCCCTAGCGGGAGGGGGTGAGCAGTTCTTC.

As for this clone: Other nucleotide sequences from this sample produce the same CDR3. The chain employs TRBV30 and TRBJ1-3; no definite D call. V was trimmed by 0 bases and J by 7 bases, leaving 10 bases between them. The germline gives CDR1 GTSNPN, CDR2 SVGIG (reference sequence). The CDR3 covers 13 residues. The CDR3 protein is CAWSVNGRNTIYF. Here the CDR3 DNA reads TGTGCCTGGAGTGTAAACGGGAGGAACACCATATATTTT.

The rearrangement links TRBV11-3 to TRBJ2-5, with 7 bases lining up with TRBD2. The germline V gene encodes CDR1 SGHNT and CDR2 YENEEA. The CDR3 consists of 17 residues. Trimming at V came to 6 bases and at J to 5 bases, leaving 18 bases not matched to a gene. The CDR3 DNA reads TGTGCCAGCAGTCGGTTTGGTACGGGAGGACGATTGGAGACCCAGTACTTC. Translated, it gives CASSRFGTGGRLETQYF.

This chain links TRBV7-3 with TRBJ1-1; D gene unclear. Germline V CDR1 and CDR2: SGHTA, FQGTGA. The CDR3 totals 13 residues. Deletions cut 5 bases from V and 3 bases from J, with 10 bases between. In DNA form, the CDR3 reads TGTGCCAGCAGCCAGCAGCAGGACACTGAAGCTTTCTTT. Residues: CASSQQQDTEAFF. The complete variable domain, with remaining parts taken from reference TRBV7-3 and TRBJ1-1, reads GAGVSQTPSNKVTEKGKYVELRCDPISGHTALYWYRQSLGQGPEFLIYFQGTGAADDSGLPNDRFFAVRPEGSVSTLKIQRTERGDSAVYLCASSQQQDTEAFFGQGTRLTVV.

About this clone itself: A junction end diverges from the germline sequence, so it may reflect a read error. V usage is TRBV2 and J usage is TRBJ2-1, with 8 bases that match TRBD2. This CDR3 region has 11 residues. Per germline, CDR1 SNHLY and CDR2 FYNNEI. The CDR3 DNA is TGTGCCAGCAGCGAAAGGGGACTAGGTGTCTTC. Translation: CASSERGLGVF. Together with reference TRBV2 and TRBJ2-1, the CDR3 gives the full variable domain: EPEVTQTPSHQVTQMGQEVILRCVPISNHLYFYWYRQILGQKVEFLVSFYNNEISEKSEIFDDQFSVERPDGSNFTLKIRSTKLEDSAMYFCASSERGLGVFGPGTRLTVL.

This clone has a single count. V and J are TRBV5-1 and TRBJ1-1; D gene unclear. CDR1 is SGHRS, CDR2 YFSETQ, per germline. The germline V and J ends were trimmed by 4 bases and 0 bases, with 7 bases remaining between them. The CDR3 covers 13 residues. Here the CDR3 DNA reads TGCGCCAGCAGCCCTGAACTGAACACTGAAGCTTTCTTT. It specifies CASSPELNTEAFF.

CDR3 region: CASSRQQGSNGYTF. The CDR3 bases are TGTGCCAGCAGCCGTCAACAGGGATCGAATGGCTACACCTTC. The chain uses TRBV3-1 (or the pseudogene TRBV3-2) and TRBJ1-2; maybe TRBD1 (6 bases). The CDR3 is made up of 14 amino acids. V lost 4 bases and J 6 bases, leaving 15 bases between the germline ends. In germline, CDR1 is LGHDT, CDR2 YNNKEL (reference sequence).

The chain couples TRBV10-1 to TRBJ2-1; 9 nucleotides match TRBD1. The V and J ends lost 5 bases and 9 bases, in that order; junction bases with no gene match: 14. This CDR3 region has 16 residues. Germline CDR1 reads WNHNN; CDR2 reads SYGVQD (reference sequence). The CDR3 DNA follows: TGCGCCAGCAGTAAAGGAGGGACAGGGTGGTGTAGTGAGCAGTTCTTC. Encoded protein: CASSKGGTGWCSEQFF.

The chain couples TRBV10-3 to TRBJ1-5; TRBD1 agrees at 8 bases. Looked up from germline, CDR1 is ENHRY and CDR2 is SYGVKD. With 2 bases clipped from V and 0 bases from J, the junction kept 15 bases outside the gene matches. CDR3 length equals 20 residues. Here the CDR3 reads CAISEPLGAGGNYSNQPQHF. DNA for the CDR3: TGTGCCATCAGTGAGCCGCTTGGGGCAGGGGGCAACTATAGCAATCAGCCCCAGCATTTT.

The chain joins TRBV5-1 to TRBJ2-7, with D possibly TRBD1 on 5 matching bases. There are 14 residues in the CDR3. Germline loops: CDR1 SGHRS, CDR2 YFSETQ. V shed 7 bases and J shed 5 bases, with 19 bases lying between them. The CDR3 loop reads CASARARPGDEQYF. In nucleotides, the CDR3 is TGCGCCAGCGCCAGGGCACGACCTGGGGACGAGCAGTACTTC.

V usage is TRBV3-1 (or the pseudogene TRBV3-2) and J usage is TRBJ2-3; no clear D. There are 16 residues in the CDR3. The ends were cut back, 0 bases at V and 1 base at J, with 11 bases in the middle. CDR1 LGHDT and CDR2 YNNKEL come from the germline V gene (reference sequence). CDR3 DNA: TGTGCCAGCAGCCAAGAGTTGGCGGACCGCACAGATACGCAGTATTTT. Translating gives CASSQELADRTDTQYF.

The rearrangement joins TRBV6-5 to TRBJ2-5; D is possibly TRBD1 (8 bases). Trimming removed 0 bases from V and 5 bases from J, with 16 bases in between. The length of the CDR3 is 16 residues. Per the germline V gene, CDR1 is MNHEY and CDR2 is SVGAGI. CDR3 loop: CASSYSGQGGSETQYF. As DNA, the CDR3 is TGTGCCAGCAGTTACTCTGGACAGGGAGGGAGTGAGACCCAGTACTTC.

Only a few counts were recorded for this clone. The J gene is TRBJ2-5, the V gene TRBV3-1 (or the pseudogene TRBV3-2), with TRBD2 as a possible D gene (5 bases). The CDR3 spans 13 residues. The germline V and J ends were trimmed by 3 bases and 5 bases, with 10 bases remaining between them. CDR1 and CDR2 (germline): LGHDT, YNNKEL (reference sequence). This chain's CDR3 is CASSQGAVETQYF. Written as DNA, the CDR3 is TGTGCCAGCAGCCAGGGAGCGGTTGAGACCCAGTACTTC.